The text below deals with one T cell receptor (beta chain). What it binds is not known. This specimen comes from a study of long-term antiretroviral therapy in people with HIV. Across the whole study: Some samples came about a decade before the 2015 immediate-ART recommendation, and these were the earliest. Study conclusions and caveats: Pre-ART expanded TRB clones stayed dominant throughout, though often decreasing after ART. Whereas controls had wider CDR3 length ranges, HIV repertoires had narrower ones.

Assay version v3.0 of immunoSEQ was used, and it was run at survey level. Sequenced by immunoSEQ multiplex PCR; TCRdb stores in-frame clones only, minus some. Of 40,000 or so clones in the sample, 65% to 90% were seen once. This CDR3 is 16 amino acids long. V lost 0 bases, J lost 7 bases, and 16 bases lay in between. Germline V lookup: CDR1 MGHRA, CDR2 YSYEKL. The material sequenced was unsorted PBMCs, taken just before starting antiretroviral therapy. This chain uses TRBV4-1 with TRBJ1-5; D call uncertain. The receptor comes from a woman aged 18 to 35 with HIV. CDR3 sequence: CASSQEGGVGRQPQHF. CDR3 nucleotides: TGCGCCAGCAGCCAAGAAGGTGGGGTTGGGCGACAGCCCCAGCATTTT.